The TCR beta chain described here comes from a study of control samples from healthy donors and cancer patients. The assay was immunoSEQ multiplex PCR, and TCRdb's table has in-frame clones only and misses some. Of over 60,000 clones in the sample, 85% are singletons; the top ten hold nearly 5.5%. Germline V gene data show CDR1 as MNHEY and CDR2 as SVGAGI. The CDR3 is 13 amino acids. The V gene lost 5 bases and the J gene lost 1 base, with 8 bases spanning the gap. The sample was blood. The rearrangement uses TRBV6-5 and TRBJ1-2; D gene ambiguous. The sequence derives from a man in his forties or fifties in good health. This CDR3 reads CASSRTGNYGYTF. In DNA form, the CDR3 reads TGTGCCAGCAGTAGGACGGGTAACTATGGCTACACCTTC.